This T cell receptor (beta chain) was recorded in a study of OX40 agonist ivuxolimab in advanced cancers. Study information: Two patients with cutaneous melanoma and one with hepatocellular carcinoma, three in total, showed partial responses.

The protocol was immunoSEQ multiplex PCR, while the TCRdb copy is restricted to in-frame clones and leaves out a portion. The repertoire holds some 70,000 clones, with about nine tenths as singletons. Trimming cost V 1 base and J 6 bases; bases outside gene matches: 8. The CDR3 runs to 17 residues. Germline V gene lookup returns CDR1 SGHAT and CDR2 FQNNGV. This sequence originates from an adult with an advanced solid tumor such as melanoma, head and neck, liver or kidney cancer. The material was CD4+ or CD8+ T cells sorted from blood, obtained in a trial of the OX40 agonist ivuxolimab. This chain links TRBV11-2 with TRBJ2-2; 10 bases map to TRBD2. The CDR3 nucleotides read TGTGCCAGCAGCTTAGCCTTGCTAGCGGGAGTTCCCGGGGAGCTGTTTTTT. As protein: CASSLALLAGVPGELFF.